The 12 T cell receptor beta chains below all came from one sample that was sequenced in a study of cytomegalovirus exposure and HLA in healthy donors. With 60 Vbeta and 13 Jbeta primers, the PCR was carried out. Produced via immunoSEQ multiplex PCR; TCRdb's table is partial and in-frame only. The table shows about 82,000 clones, with 65% to 85% occurring only once. Sequenced sample: PBMCs. These receptors came from a man aged 50 to 60 in good health and CMV-seronegative.

The chain couples TRBV7-2 to TRBJ1-2; D is undetermined. The CDR3 sequence is 13 residues long. The germline V and J ends were trimmed by 0 bases and 8 bases, with 10 bases remaining between them. Germline V gene data show CDR1 as SGHTA and CDR2 as FQGNSA. The CDR3 sequence: CASSLALGVGYTF. CDR3 sequence (DNA): TGTGCCAGCAGCTTAGCTTTAGGAGTGGGCTACACCTTC.

The chain has TRBV6-5 and TRBJ1-1; D gene unclear. The V end lost 7 bases, the J end lost 5 bases, and 8 bases lay between the germline ends. CDR1 is MNHEY, CDR2 SVGAGI, per germline. This CDR3 contains 11 residues. The CDR3: CASKFGTEAFF. The CDR3 bases are TGTGCCAGCAAATTCGGGACTGAAGCTTTCTTT.

V is TRBV5-6 and J is TRBJ1-4; the D is unclear. Between the trimmed V and J ends, which lost 0 bases and 8 bases, there was a span of 11 bases. Germline values: CDR1 SGHDT, CDR2 YYEEEE. The length of the CDR3 is 14 residues. CDR3 loop: CASSLGPGEEKLFF. The CDR3 nucleotides are TGTGCCAGCAGCTTGGGGCCAGGCGAGGAAAAACTGTTTTTT.

This clone was detected once. The V call is TRBV5-1, the J call TRBJ2-3; no reliable D call. In germline, CDR1 is SGHRS, CDR2 YFSETQ. The V end was cut by 6 bases, the J end by 1 base, with 3 bases between. CDR3 size: 11 residues. DNA of the CDR3: TGCGCCAGCACGGGCACAGATACGCAGTATTTT. The encoded protein is CASTGTDTQYF.

The J gene is TRBJ1-2, the V gene TRBV5-1; a weak D match, TRBD1 (5 bases). CDR1 is SGHRS and CDR2 is YFSETQ in the germline V gene. Trimming shortened V by 9 bases and J by 0 bases, and 15 bases separated the two germline ends. CDR3 length equals 14 residues. For the CDR3, the DNA is TGCGCCACCGCGCTTGAGGACACTAACTATGGCTACACCTTC. It yields the protein CATALEDTNYGYTF. The variable domain in full, completed from reference TRBV5-1 and TRBJ1-2, reads KAGVTQTPRYLIKTRGQQVTLSCSPISGHRSVSWYQQTPGQGLQFLFEYFSETQRNKGNFPGRFSGRQFSNSRSEMNVSTLELGDSALYLCATALEDTNYGYTFGSGTRLTVV.

The chain combines TRBV5-5 with TRBJ1-2; D is unclear. Trimming took 1 base from V and 5 from J, leaving 6 bases between them. There are 12 residues in the CDR3. Germline-derived CDR1 and CDR2 are SGHKS and YYEKEE (reference sequence). CDR3 amino acids: CASSLNGYGYTF. DNA for the CDR3: TGTGCCAGCAGCTTGAACGGTTATGGCTACACCTTC.

The CDR3 spells CASSLKSLAGVEQFF. The CDR3 nucleotides read TGTGCCAGCAGCTTAAAGTCGCTGGCGGGGGTTGAGCAGTTCTTC. The J gene is TRBJ2-1, the V gene TRBV7-9; 7 nucleotides match TRBD2. The CDR3 sequence is 15 residues long. Germline V gene sequence: CDR1 SEHNR, CDR2 FQNEAQ (reference sequence). V lost 2 bases, J lost 9 bases, and 10 bases stayed unmatched.

The chain uses TRBV19 and TRBJ2-5; D gene uncertain. Germline CDR1 and CDR2: LNHDA and SQIVND (reference sequence). V gave up 1 base and J gave up 5 bases, with 14 bases separating them. The CDR3 is 15 amino acids. CDR3 loop: CASSIVPGPRETQYF. The CDR3 region has the DNA TGTGCCAGTAGTATAGTTCCCGGCCCGAGGGAGACCCAGTACTTC. The variable domain in full, completed from reference TRBV19 and TRBJ2-5, reads DGGITQSPKYLFRKEGQNVTLSCEQNLNHDAMYWYRQDPGQGLRLIYYSQIVNDFQKGDIAEGYSVSREKKESFPLTVTSAQKNPTAFYLCASSIVPGPRETQYFGPGTRLLVL.

The rearrangement joins TRBV7-9 to TRBJ1-2; 9 bases are a match to TRBD1. V was pared by 1 base and J by 6 bases, with 6 bases of the junction left unmatched. The CDR3 is 15 residues long. CDR1 SEHNR and CDR2 FQNEAQ come from the germline V gene (reference sequence). The CDR3 loop is CASSLGQGTGNGYTF. The CDR3 DNA reads as TGTGCCAGCAGCTTAGGGCAGGGGACAGGGAATGGCTACACCTTC.

This chain links TRBV9 with TRBJ2-3; TRBD2 matches 7 bases. V shed 0 bases, J shed 2 bases, and the junction held 6 bases outside the gene matches. In germline, CDR1 is SGDLS, CDR2 YYNGEE. CDR3 length: 16 residues. This chain's CDR3 is CASSVGEGRATDTQYF. The CDR3 nucleotides are TGTGCCAGCAGCGTAGGAGAGGGGAGGGCCACAGATACGCAGTATTTT. The entire variable domain, with the rest obtained from reference TRBV9 and TRBJ2-3, is as follows: DSGVTQTPKHLITATGQRVTLRCSPRSGDLSVYWYQQSLDQGLQFLIQYYNGEERAKGNILERFSAQQFPDLHSELNLSSLELGDSALYFCASSVGEGRATDTQYFGPGTRLTVL.

The chain employs TRBV28 and TRBJ2-5; 7 bases match TRBD1. After removal of 3 bases from V and 1 base from J, the junction contained 2 bases not matched to a gene. Germline V gene lookup returns CDR1 MDHEN and CDR2 SYDVKM. The CDR3 is 14 amino acids. The chain's CDR3 is CASSFRGLQETQYF. CDR3 coding DNA: TGTGCCAGCAGTTTTAGGGGGCTCCAAGAGACCCAGTACTTC.

The gene calls are TRBV2 and TRBJ1-6, with 9 positions matching TRBD1. This CDR3 has 17 residues. Germline-derived CDR1 and CDR2 are SNHLY and FYNNEI. Unmatched junction bases numbered 13, after V lost 5 bases and J lost 8 bases. The CDR3 reads CASSYLYGGQGHSPLHF. CDR3 nucleotides: TGTGCCAGCAGTTATTTGTACGGGGGACAGGGTCATTCACCCCTCCACTTT.